This record looks at one T cell receptor beta chain sequence and its context. Source study methods: Amplification with reference gene primers provided the estimates of nucleated cell counts. The table came from immunoSEQ multiplex PCR; TCRdb's copy has only in-frame clones and leaves some out. The V and J calls and the clone size are those of that table, but D and trimming were determined from the DNA. The data contain some 200,000 clones, around 84% of them singletons. The data originate from a study of blood T cell repertoires in COVID-19. The wider study: The analysed material was cDNA or gDNA that came from T cells, B-cell-depleted T cells, or PBMCs.

CDR3 size: 14 residues. Trimming left V 7 bases short and J 8 bases short, with 20 bases between. Germline V CDR1 and CDR2: MDHEN, SYDVKM. The rearrangement links TRBV28 to TRBJ1-1, with D perhaps TRBD1 (5 bases). The sequence was obtained from a woman aged 70 to 79 with COVID-19, enrolled during active disease. The sequencing input was peripheral blood. The CDR3 loop reads CASTIRRGVSEAFF. In DNA form, the CDR3 reads TGTGCCAGCACTATAAGGAGGGGCGTCTCGGAAGCTTTCTTT. Full variable domain (outside the CDR3, taken from reference TRBV28 and TRBJ1-1): DVKVTQSSRYLVKRTGEKVFLECVQDMDHENMFWYRQDPGLGLRLIYFSYDVKMKEKGDIPEGYSVSREKKERFSLILESASTNQTSMYLCASTIRRGVSEAFFGQGTRLTVV.